The rows below give T cell receptor beta chains drawn from one sample of a study of blood T cell repertoires in COVID-19. Sequencing used immunoSEQ multiplex PCR; TCRdb keeps in-frame clones, though not all of them. Altogether approximately 470,000 clones are present, roughly 90% being singletons, with the ten largest covering 0.65% to 0.9%. Material for sequencing was PBMCs or T cells enriched from blood (not recorded which). The receptors come from a woman aged 18-30 years who had recovered from COVID-19. Each CDR3 is given with its conserved first and last residue. Each record gives: J gene, D gene, V gene, clone size, CDR3 DNA, CDR3 protein. A D gene is named only where the DNA matches it firmly. Clone size is stated in some rows and not others, as once, few, many or a class when expanded.

j_gene: TRBJ2-5
d_gene: TRBD2
v_gene: TRBV5-1
abundance: NA
CDR3nt: TGCGCCAGCAGCTTAATCGGGGGAGGGGAGACCCAGTACTTC
CDR3aa: CASSLIGGGETQYF

j_gene: TRBJ1-1
d_gene: TRBD1
v_gene: TRBV4-1
abundance: NA
CDR3nt: TGCGCCAGCAGCCAACCGGGGGACTCGACAGGGGAGGGGACTGAAGCTTTCTTT
CDR3aa: CASSQPGDSTGEGTEAFF

j_gene: TRBJ2-5
d_gene: TRBD2
v_gene: TRBV7-2
abundance: NA
CDR3nt: TGTGCCAGCAGCTCAGGACTAGCGGGGGGGACCCAAGAGACCCAGTACTTC
CDR3aa: CASSSGLAGGTQETQYF

j_gene: TRBJ1-2
d_gene: NA
v_gene: TRBV28
abundance: NA
CDR3nt: TGTGCCAGCAGTTTCGCGGGGGCGCCCATCGACCGCGAATATGGCTACACCTTC
CDR3aa: CASSFAGAPIDREYGYTF

j_gene: TRBJ1-1
d_gene: NA
v_gene: TRBV4-1
abundance: few
CDR3nt: TGCGCCAGCAGCCAAGACGGTGGAGAACGGATCATGAACACTGAAGCTTTCTTT
CDR3aa: CASSQDGGERIMNTEAFF

j_gene: TRBJ2-3
d_gene: TRBD2
v_gene: TRBV27
abundance: NA
CDR3nt: TGTGCCAGCCTCAGGAGACCTTTAGCGGGGGGCCTCACAGATACGCAGTATTTT
CDR3aa: CASLRRPLAGGLTDTQYF

j_gene: TRBJ1-2
d_gene: NA
v_gene: TRBV7-2
abundance: NA
CDR3nt: TGTGCCAGCAGCCAGGTGGGGGGATCTAACTATGGCTACACCTTC
CDR3aa: CASSQVGGSNYGYTF

j_gene: TRBJ1-5
d_gene: NA
v_gene: TRBV7-8
abundance: once
CDR3nt: TGTGCCAGCAGCTTATCGAGGGCAGTCCCAGGGAGGAATCAGCCCCAGCATTTT
CDR3aa: CASSLSRAVPGRNQPQHF

j_gene: TRBJ2-3
d_gene: NA
v_gene: TRBV30
abundance: NA
CDR3nt: TGTGCCTGGAAAGGGGTCACAGATACGCAGTATTTT
CDR3aa: CAWKGVTDTQYF

j_gene: TRBJ2-7
d_gene: NA
v_gene: TRBV6-5
abundance: NA
CDR3nt: TGTGCCAGCTGGTCACAGGCCTACGAGCAGTACTTC
CDR3aa: CASWSQAYEQYF

j_gene: TRBJ1-2
d_gene: NA
v_gene: TRBV4-1
abundance: NA
CDR3nt: TGCGCCAGCAGCCAAGATGCGGGCCGGATCTATGGCTACACCTTC
CDR3aa: CASSQDAGRIYGYTF

j_gene: TRBJ1-5
d_gene: NA
v_gene: TRBV19
abundance: few
CDR3nt: TGTGCCAGTAGTATAGAGACGGGGTACAATCAGCCCCAGCATTTT
CDR3aa: CASSIETGYNQPQHF

j_gene: TRBJ2-7
d_gene: NA
v_gene: TRBV11-2
abundance: NA
CDR3nt: TGTGCCAGCAGCTCGGACAGTTACTACGAGCAGTACTTC
CDR3aa: CASSSDSYYEQYF

j_gene: TRBJ2-7
d_gene: NA
v_gene: TRBV9
abundance: NA
CDR3nt: TGTGCCAGCAGCGCTTGGGATGGACTCCCCTACGAGCAGTACTTC
CDR3aa: CASSAWDGLPYEQYF

j_gene: TRBJ1-2
d_gene: NA
v_gene: TRBV5-1
abundance: NA
CDR3nt: TGCGCCAGCAGCTTGGGCTCAGCTAACTATGGCTACACCTTC
CDR3aa: CASSLGSANYGYTF

j_gene: TRBJ1-6
d_gene: NA
v_gene: TRBV2
abundance: NA
CDR3nt: TGTGCCAGCAGCGGACGGGAAAATTCACCCCTCCACTTT
CDR3aa: CASSGRENSPLHF

j_gene: TRBJ2-4
d_gene: TRBD2
v_gene: TRBV28
abundance: NA
CDR3nt: TGTGCCAGCGGGACTAGCGGGGGGGCAAACATTCAGTACTTC
CDR3aa: CASGTSGGANIQYF

j_gene: TRBJ1-2
d_gene: NA
v_gene: TRBV3-1/TRBV3-2
abundance: few
CDR3nt: TGTGCCAGCAGCCAAGATCGGGGGGAATATGGCTACACCTTC
CDR3aa: CASSQDRGEYGYTF

j_gene: TRBJ2-7
d_gene: TRBD1
v_gene: TRBV28
abundance: once
CDR3nt: TGTGCCAGCAGCCCGAGGCGTAGGCAGGGGGCGCCCGAGCAGTACTTC
CDR3aa: CASSPRRRQGAPEQYF

j_gene: TRBJ1-4
d_gene: NA
v_gene: TRBV15
abundance: NA
CDR3nt: TGTGCCACCAGCAGAGATTTTGGGCCAGGGGTGGATGAAAAACTGTTTTTT
CDR3aa: CATSRDFGPGVDEKLFF

j_gene: TRBJ2-2
d_gene: TRBD2
v_gene: TRBV5-1
abundance: NA
CDR3nt: TGCGCCAGCAGCCAACCTAGCGGGGGGGACACCGGGGAGCTGTTTTTT
CDR3aa: CASSQPSGGDTGELFF

j_gene: TRBJ1-1
d_gene: NA
v_gene: TRBV6-1
abundance: NA
CDR3nt: TGTGCCAGCAGTGAACTTCTGAGGACTGAAGCTTTCTTT
CDR3aa: CASSELLRTEAFF

j_gene: TRBJ1-6
d_gene: TRBD1
v_gene: TRBV5-1
abundance: many
CDR3nt: TGCGCCAGCAGATCCGGGACAGGGGATTCACCCCTCCACTTT
CDR3aa: CASRSGTGDSPLHF

j_gene: TRBJ1-2
d_gene: NA
v_gene: TRBV3-1/TRBV3-2
abundance: NA
CDR3nt: TGTGCCAGCAGCCAAGACGGGGGGACCAACTATGGCTACACCTTC
CDR3aa: CASSQDGGTNYGYTF

j_gene: TRBJ2-7
d_gene: NA
v_gene: TRBV9
abundance: once
CDR3nt: TGTGCCAGCAGCGTAGGGGCGGGAAGCTCCTACGAGCAGTACTTC
CDR3aa: CASSVGAGSSYEQYF

j_gene: TRBJ1-4
d_gene: NA
v_gene: TRBV12-3/TRBV12-4
abundance: NA
CDR3nt: TGTGCCAGCCTCGCCGGGTCCGGGGGGAAACTGTTTTTT
CDR3aa: CASLAGSGGKLFF

j_gene: TRBJ2-7
d_gene: TRBD2
v_gene: TRBV10-3
abundance: NA
CDR3nt: TGTGCCACCAACGGGGAGGGAATCGAGCAGTACTTC
CDR3aa: CATNGEGIEQYF

j_gene: TRBJ2-1
d_gene: TRBD1
v_gene: TRBV10-2
abundance: NA
CDR3nt: TGCGCCACCGAGGGACAGACATACAATGAGCAGTTCTTC
CDR3aa: CATEGQTYNEQFF

j_gene: TRBJ2-3
d_gene: TRBD2
v_gene: TRBV7-8
abundance: NA
CDR3nt: TGTGCCAGCAACCCTAGCGGGGCTGGGAATACGCAGTATTTT
CDR3aa: CASNPSGAGNTQYF

j_gene: TRBJ1-1
d_gene: TRBD1
v_gene: TRBV3-1/TRBV3-2
abundance: NA
CDR3nt: TGTGCCAGCAGCCCCTGGACAGGGTCTGAAGCTTTCTTT
CDR3aa: CASSPWTGSEAFF

j_gene: TRBJ1-2
d_gene: NA
v_gene: TRBV28
abundance: once
CDR3nt: TGTGCCAGCAGTTTGGCGGGGGGCGCTGGCTACACCTTC
CDR3aa: CASSLAGGAGYTF

j_gene: TRBJ2-7
d_gene: TRBD1
v_gene: TRBV5-3
abundance: NA
CDR3nt: TGTGCCAGAAGCCTTCGGACAGGGGGCGGTCGTCTTTGGTCCTACGAGCAGTACTTC
CDR3aa: CARSLRTGGGRLWSYEQYF

j_gene: TRBJ2-1
d_gene: TRBD2
v_gene: TRBV18
abundance: NA
CDR3nt: TGTGCCAGCTCACCTCTAGCGGGGGCGAGCAATGAGCAGTTCTTC
CDR3aa: CASSPLAGASNEQFF

j_gene: TRBJ1-1
d_gene: TRBD1
v_gene: TRBV5-1
abundance: NA
CDR3nt: TGCGCCAGCCTCCCGACAGGGGGTCTGAACACTGAAGCTTTCTTT
CDR3aa: CASLPTGGLNTEAFF

j_gene: TRBJ2-5
d_gene: NA
v_gene: TRBV6-2/TRBV6-3
abundance: NA
CDR3nt: TGTGCCAGCAGCCGGACAGGGACTACCCAAGAGACCCAGTACTTC
CDR3aa: CASSRTGTTQETQYF

j_gene: TRBJ1-5
d_gene: TRBD1
v_gene: TRBV7-3
abundance: NA
CDR3nt: TGTGCCAGCGGGTCCGACAGGGATCAGCCCCAGCATTTT
CDR3aa: CASGSDRDQPQHF

j_gene: TRBJ2-7
d_gene: TRBD2
v_gene: TRBV7-6
abundance: NA
CDR3nt: TGTGCCAGCAGCCCGGGACTAGCGGGGAGTAACTACGAGCAGTACTTC
CDR3aa: CASSPGLAGSNYEQYF

j_gene: TRBJ2-3
d_gene: TRBD2
v_gene: TRBV7-8
abundance: few
CDR3nt: TGTGCCAGCAGCGTGCTAGCGGGGGGAAATACGCAGTATTTT
CDR3aa: CASSVLAGGNTQYF

j_gene: TRBJ1-1
d_gene: NA
v_gene: TRBV2
abundance: NA
CDR3nt: TGTGCCAGCAGGGATGGCAGGGCGAACACTGAAGCTTTCTTT
CDR3aa: CASRDGRANTEAFF

j_gene: TRBJ2-1
d_gene: NA
v_gene: TRBV19
abundance: NA
CDR3nt: TGTGCCAGTAGTATACTCCTTGGCCCCTACAATGAGCAGTTCTTC
CDR3aa: CASSILLGPYNEQFF

j_gene: TRBJ1-5
d_gene: TRBD1
v_gene: TRBV5-1
abundance: NA
CDR3nt: TGCGCCAGCAGTCCAGGAGGGACAGGGACCCAGCCCCAGCATTTT
CDR3aa: CASSPGGTGTQPQHF